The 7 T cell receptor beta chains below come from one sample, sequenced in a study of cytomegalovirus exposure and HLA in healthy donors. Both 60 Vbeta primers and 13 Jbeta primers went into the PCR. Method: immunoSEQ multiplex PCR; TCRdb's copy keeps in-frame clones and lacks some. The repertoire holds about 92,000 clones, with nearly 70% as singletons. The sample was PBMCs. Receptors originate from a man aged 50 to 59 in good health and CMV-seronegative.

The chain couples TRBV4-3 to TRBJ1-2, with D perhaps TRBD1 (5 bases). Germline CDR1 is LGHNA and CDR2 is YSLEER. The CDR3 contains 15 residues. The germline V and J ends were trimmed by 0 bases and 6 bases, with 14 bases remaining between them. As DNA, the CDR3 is TGCGCCAGCAGCCAAGATCTGGGCAGGGAGGATGGCTACACCTTC. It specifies CASSQDLGREDGYTF.

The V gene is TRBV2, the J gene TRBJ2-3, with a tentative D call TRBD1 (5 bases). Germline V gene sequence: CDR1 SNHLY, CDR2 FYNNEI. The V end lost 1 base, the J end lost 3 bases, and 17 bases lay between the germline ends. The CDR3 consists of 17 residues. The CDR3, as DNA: TGTGCCAGCAGTGAAGGGACATCTGGCCGTGGGACAGATACGCAGTATTTT. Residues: CASSEGTSGRGTDTQYF.

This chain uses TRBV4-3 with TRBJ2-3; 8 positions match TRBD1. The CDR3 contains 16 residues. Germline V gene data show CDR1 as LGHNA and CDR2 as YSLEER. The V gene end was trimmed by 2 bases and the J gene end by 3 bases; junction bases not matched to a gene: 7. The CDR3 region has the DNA TGCGCCAGCAGCCAAACGACAGGGGCGATGACAGATACGCAGTATTTT. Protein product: CASSQTTGAMTDTQYF.

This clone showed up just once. The CDR3 reads CASRTGTGDQYEQYF. The DNA for the CDR3 is TGTGCCAGCAGGACCGGGACAGGGGACCAGTACGAGCAGTACTTC. The gene calls are TRBV6-1 and TRBJ2-7; 10 nucleotides align to TRBD1. Germline CDR1 reads MNHNS; CDR2 reads SASEGT. V gave up 6 bases and J gave up 4 bases; unmatched junction bases: 9. CDR3 length: 15 residues.

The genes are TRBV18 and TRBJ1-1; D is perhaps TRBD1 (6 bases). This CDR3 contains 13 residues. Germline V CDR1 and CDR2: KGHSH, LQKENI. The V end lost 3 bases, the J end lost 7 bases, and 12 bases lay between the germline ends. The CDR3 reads CASSPGGGGEAFF. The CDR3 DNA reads TGTGCCAGCTCACCGGGGGGGGGCGGTGAAGCTTTCTTT.

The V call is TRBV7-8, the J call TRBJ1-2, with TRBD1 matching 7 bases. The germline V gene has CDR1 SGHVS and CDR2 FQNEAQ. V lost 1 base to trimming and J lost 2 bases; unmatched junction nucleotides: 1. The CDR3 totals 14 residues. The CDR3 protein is CASSLGTGNYGYTF. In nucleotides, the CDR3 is TGTGCCAGCAGCTTAGGGACAGGAAACTATGGCTACACCTTC.

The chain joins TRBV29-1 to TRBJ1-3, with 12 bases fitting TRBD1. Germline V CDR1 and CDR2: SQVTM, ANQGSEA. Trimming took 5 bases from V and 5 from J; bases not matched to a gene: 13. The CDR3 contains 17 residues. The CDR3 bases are TGCAGCGTTTGGGACAGGGGGCGTGTAGGGGTTAGAAACACCATATATTTT. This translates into CSVWDRGRVGVRNTIYF.